This T cell receptor beta chain comes out of a study of T cell repertoires in cytomegalovirus infection (dated by TCRdb to 2018 to 2020). In the study overall: Donor HLA type was relevant to the analysis, as public TCR beta signatures indicated carriage of CMV infection together with the matching HLA type.

The V and J ends are trimmed by 4 bases and 3 bases, leaving 11 bases between them. Reading from cysteine to phenylalanine, the CDR3 counts 15 amino acids. The retained sequence is limited to the CDR3, 45 bases, with the frame set at the first base. CDR1 KGHDR and CDR2 SFDVKD were looked up in the germline V gene. The instrument was an Illumina HiSeq 1500. The public reads were reprocessed in TCRdb via fastp at Q25 and MiXCR, keeping in-frame beta chains. Entries are consolidated by CDR3 protein sequence, retaining the most common genes and DNA. The sample records approximately 320,000 distinct CDR3 sequences, more than 8% of which are singletons. The ten largest clones take up about 4.5% of the sample. The study at large found these results: In both this cohort and an independent roughly 330-donor cohort, the cumulative frequency of public TCR beta family members distinguished carriers of CMV infection plus the relevant HLA type. The ex vivo response was dominated by HLA-C-restricted CMV-specific TCR beta clonotypes, which also provided the single most frequent clonotype in two of eight donors.

On this clonotype itself: There is no known antigen for this receptor. Qualities for individual bases were not recorded, and no much larger clone is one base off.

This chain joins TRBV24-1 to TRBJ1-4, and the D gene may be TRBD1, 6 bases matching. Sample: PBMCs. This TCR came from a human donor in good health (CMV status not recorded). Some clones in this sample may be carry-over from other donors' samples. CDR3 sequence: CATSEKQGSNEKLFF. In nucleotides, the sequence is TGTGCCACCAGTGAAAAACAGGGATCTAATGAAAAACTGTTTTTT.